The clone carrying this T cell receptor beta chain was found once. The data originate from a study of blood T cell repertoires in COVID-19. The CDR3 totals 14 residues. V was pared by 0 bases and J by 6 bases, with 2 bases of the junction left unmatched. Germline assignment: CDR1 SGDLS and CDR2 YYNGEE. The study drew participants aged about 18 to 95 years from 20 to 30 US areas. Profiling relied on immunoSEQ multiplex PCR, and the TCRdb table lists in-frame clones only, not all of them. The sample consists of approximately 250,000 clones, about 87% of them appearing once. The chain joins TRBV9 to TRBJ2-2; TRBD1 agrees at 7 bases. Sequenced material: PBMCs or T cells enriched from blood (not recorded which). The TCR comes from a woman in her forties with acute COVID-19. The CDR3 nucleotides read TGTGCCAGCAGCGTAGGGACAGGCCCCGGGGAGCTGTTTTTT. This codes for CASSVGTGPGELFF.